This is a list of T cell receptor beta chains from one sample in a study of T-cell memory formation after mild COVID-19. TCRdb reprocessed the 5' RACE reads with MiXCR, giving one entry per CDR3 protein. The sample lists under 400,000 distinct CDR3 sequences; around 21% were seen once. The sample comprised PBMCs or a T cell subset sorted from them (not recorded which). These TCRs come from an adult woman who had mild COVID-19 (a few samples of this study predate the infection). Cell type and time point are not known. Each CDR3 is given with its conserved first and last residue. The D gene is left open where the match is weak. Clone sizes are given selectively: once, few, many, or a class where the clone is expanded.

size,V,D,J,DNA,CDR3
NA,TRBV6-1,TRBD1,TRBJ1-1,TGTGCCAGCAGGACAGGGGGCCACACTGAAGCTTTCTTT,CASRTGGHTEAFF
NA,TRBV10-3,NA,TRBJ1-1,TGTGCCATCAAAATAGGGACGGACACTGAAGCTTTCTTT,CAIKIGTDTEAFF
many,TRBV5-6,NA,TRBJ2-5,TGTGCCAGCAGCTTCGACGAGACCCAGTACTTC,CASSFDETQYF
NA,TRBV11-2,NA,TRBJ2-3,TGTGCCAGCAGCTCGGGACCAATAACTAGCACAGATACGCAGTATTTT,CASSSGPITSTDTQYF
NA,TRBV10-3,NA,TRBJ1-4,TGTGCCAGCACGAGTAGGGGACCTCCTAATGAAAAACTGTTTTTT,CASTSRGPPNEKLFF
few,TRBV25-1,NA,TRBJ1-5,TGTGCCAGCAGTGAATGGGGGGCAGGAGGGCCCCAGCATTTT,CASSEWGAGGPQHF
NA,TRBV9,NA,TRBJ1-3,TGTGCCAGCAGCCCCCGCAGGGAATCCGCTGGAAACACCATATATTTT,CASSPRRESAGNTIYF
NA,TRBV27,NA,TRBJ2-7,TGTGCCAGCAGTCGCATAGTTTCGGGAGTCGTTTACGAGCAGTACTTC,CASSRIVSGVVYEQYF
many,TRBV5-1,NA,TRBJ2-1,TGCGCCAGCAGCTTGGCGGAGACCTACAATGAGCAGTTCTTC,CASSLAETYNEQFF
few,TRBV20-1,TRBD2,TRBJ2-2,TGCAGTGCTAGAGTTACTAGCGGGGGATTGGCCGGGGAGCTGTTTTTT,CSARVTSGGLAGELFF
few,TRBV6-6,NA,TRBJ2-3,TGTGCCAGCAGTTACAGAGGTAGAGATACGCAGTATTTT,CASSYRGRDTQYF
few,TRBV4-1,TRBD2,TRBJ2-7,TGCGCCAGCAGTCAAAAAGAGCGGGGGGGTTCCTACGAGCAGTACTTC,CASSQKERGGSYEQYF
NA,TRBV24-1,NA,TRBJ1-1,TGTGCCACCAGTGATGGGGTCGGAAACACTGAAGCTTTCTTT,CATSDGVGNTEAFF
NA,TRBV9,NA,TRBJ2-2,TGTGCCAGCAGCGTATCCAGGGCTCAAGCCGGGGAGCTGTTTTTT,CASSVSRAQAGELFF
few,TRBV20-1,TRBD2,TRBJ2-1,TGCAGTGCTAGGGGTGGACTAGCGGGAGTTAATGAGCAGTTCTTC,CSARGGLAGVNEQFF
NA,TRBV6-2/TRBV6-3,NA,TRBJ2-5,TGTGCCAGCAGTTACTCGCCTATTCCCCGCCAAGAGACCCAGTACTTC,CASSYSPIPRQETQYF
few,TRBV6-5,TRBD1,TRBJ1-2,TGTGCCAGCAGTTACCTCGGGTCGACAGGGCAGGGGGGCTACACCTTC,CASSYLGSTGQGGYTF
few,TRBV30,NA,TRBJ1-3,TGTGCCGGACGGACTCAGGGAGGAAACACCATATATTTT,CAGRTQGGNTIYF
NA,TRBV9,NA,TRBJ1-1,TGTGCCAGCAGCGTAGGTGAGAACAGGGACACTGAAGCTTTCTTT,CASSVGENRDTEAFF
NA,TRBV7-8,TRBD2,TRBJ2-5,TGTGCCAGCAGCCCCCCGGGACTAGCGGGGGGGGAGACCCAGTACTTC,CASSPPGLAGGETQYF
NA,TRBV5-1,NA,TRBJ1-1,TGCGCCAGCAGCTTGGAAGGACCCCAAGCTTTCTTT,CASSLEGPQAFF
many,TRBV3-1,NA,TRBJ1-1,TGTGCCAGCAGCTTATATCTGAACACTGAAGCTTTCTTT,CASSLYLNTEAFF
few,TRBV20-1,NA,TRBJ2-1,TGCAGTGCTCACCCAACTCAAAGGGCGTTTGAGCAGTTCTTC,CSAHPTQRAFEQFF
many,TRBV3-1,NA,TRBJ2-5,TGTGCCAGCAGCCAAGGGAGGGAGACCCAGTACTTC,CASSQGRETQYF
NA,TRBV6-6,NA,TRBJ2-5,TGTGCCAGCAGGGCGGAAGGGACGTACGGGACCCAGTACTTC,CASRAEGTYGTQYF
few,TRBV7-6,TRBD1,TRBJ1-1,TGTGCCAGCAGCTTATATCCTGGGACAGGGGTTGAAGCTTTCTTT,CASSLYPGTGVEAFF
once,TRBV13,TRBD2,TRBJ2-7,TGTGCCAGCAGCTTTAGACTAGCGGACTACGAGCAGTACTTC,CASSFRLADYEQYF
few,TRBV6-2/TRBV6-3,NA,TRBJ1-2,TGTGCCAGCAGTTACTCGCCGGATGACTACACCTTC,CASSYSPDDYTF
NA,TRBV4-1,NA,TRBJ2-1,TGCGCCAGCAGCCAAGACTGGGGGGCCGTTAATGAGCAGTTCTTC,CASSQDWGAVNEQFF
NA,TRBV9,TRBD1,TRBJ1-1,TGTGCCAGCAGCGCCCGGACAGGACTCGACTCAGCTTTCTTT,CASSARTGLDSAFF
NA,TRBV2,NA,TRBJ1-1,TGTGCCAGCGGCACATACGGAGACACTGAAGCTTTCTTT,CASGTYGDTEAFF
few,TRBV4-1,NA,TRBJ2-1,TGCGCCAGCAGCCCCTTTGGGACTGGGGCCTACAATGAGCAGTTCTTC,CASSPFGTGAYNEQFF
NA,TRBV4-3,NA,TRBJ2-5,TGCGCCAGCAGCCAAGATCAAGGTATCGGGGGAGCGTACCAAGAGACCCAGTACTTC,CASSQDQGIGGAYQETQYF
few,TRBV7-2,TRBD1,TRBJ2-4,TGTGCCAGCAGTCGGGGACAGGTCAAAAACATTCAGTACTTC,CASSRGQVKNIQYF
many,TRBV4-3,NA,TRBJ2-6,TGCGCCAGCAGCCAAGATAGAGGAAGCTCTGGGGCCAACGTCCTGACTTTC,CASSQDRGSSGANVLTF
many,TRBV7-7,NA,TRBJ2-2,TGTGCCAGCAGCTTATCGAACACCGGGGAGCTGTTTTTT,CASSLSNTGELFF